The T cell receptor (beta chain) described here comes from a study of naive and memory T cell subsets. Study conclusions and caveats: Over 85% of naive TCR sequences appeared only once, unlike memory subsets.

The beta constant-region primer was an equimolar mix of two oligonucleotides covering TRBC1 and TRBC2. Using its own MiXCR run on the UMI-ligation and nested PCR reads, TCRdb lists one record per CDR3 protein. The table lists around 40,000 distinct CDR3 sequences, about an eighth of them singletons. Many counts were recorded for this clonotype. As yet, its antigen is unknown. CD8 T cells were positively selected from what remained after CD4 positive selection. Four subsets defined by CD45RA and CD27 were sorted after CD3, CD4, CD8 and live/dead staining. Effector memory cells were sorted as CD45RA-CD27-, EMRA cells as CD45RA+CD27-. The sequenced sample consisted of effector memory CD4+ T cells from blood. Subset specified: effector memory, CD45RA- CD27-. This receptor was obtained from a human donor in good health.

The CDR3 reads CASSPEASRTSGRNEQFF. CDR3 nucleotide sequence: TGTGCCAGCAGCCCCGAGGCCAGCAGGACTAGCGGGAGGAATGAGCAGTTCTTC. The chain uses TRBV7-2 and TRBJ2-1; 14 positions match TRBD2. Germline assignment: CDR1 SGHTA and CDR2 FQGNSA. The CDR3 is 18 amino acids. Trimming cost V 5 bases and J 7 bases; bases outside gene matches: 13.